This T cell receptor (beta chain) was recorded in a study of beta chain features in type 1 diabetes. The investigators reverse transcribed all of the isolated RNA, so they sequenced expressed TCRB transcripts. TCRdb keeps only in-frame clones here, not all; method: immunoSEQ multiplex PCR. This sample has a few hundred thousand clones, with less than 15% found just once. The receptor comes from a woman aged 18 to 35 in good health. Material for sequencing was naive CD4+ T cells from blood.

CDR3: CASSLSGQGNQPQHF. In DNA form, the CDR3 reads TGCGCCAGCAGCTTGTCGGGACAGGGGAATCAGCCCCAGCATTTT. The chain employs TRBV5-1 and TRBJ1-5; 10 nucleotides line up with TRBD1. Germline V gene data show CDR1 as SGHRS and CDR2 as YFSETQ. After removal of 1 base from V and 4 bases from J, the junction contained 2 bases not matched to a gene. The CDR3 loop spans 15 amino acids. The full variable domain, rest sourced from reference TRBV5-1 and TRBJ1-5, is KAGVTQTPRYLIKTRGQQVTLSCSPISGHRSVSWYQQTPGQGLQFLFEYFSETQRNKGNFPGRFSGRQFSNSRSEMNVSTLELGDSALYLCASSLSGQGNQPQHFGDGTRLSIL.